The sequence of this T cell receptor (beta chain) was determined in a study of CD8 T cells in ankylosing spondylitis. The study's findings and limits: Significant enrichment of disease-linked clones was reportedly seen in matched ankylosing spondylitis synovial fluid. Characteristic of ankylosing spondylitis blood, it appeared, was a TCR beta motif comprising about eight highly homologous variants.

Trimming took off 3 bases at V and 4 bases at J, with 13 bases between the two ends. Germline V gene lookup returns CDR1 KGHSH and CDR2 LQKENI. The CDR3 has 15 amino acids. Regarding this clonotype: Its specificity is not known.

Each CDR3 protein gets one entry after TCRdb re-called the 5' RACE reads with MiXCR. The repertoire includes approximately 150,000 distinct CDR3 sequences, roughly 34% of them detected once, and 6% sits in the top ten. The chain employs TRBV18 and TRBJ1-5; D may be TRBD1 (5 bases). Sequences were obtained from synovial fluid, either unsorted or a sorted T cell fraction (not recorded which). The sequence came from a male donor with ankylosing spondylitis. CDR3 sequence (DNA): TGTGCCAGCTCACCCCCGGGGCTAGGGAATCAGCCCCAGCATTTT. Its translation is CASSPPGLGNQPQHF.